This TCR beta chain was obtained from a study of CD8 T cells in Susac syndrome. General study points: Clonal expansion did not appear in Susac syndrome CD4+ T cell repertoires.

The CDR3 spans 14 residues. Trimming removed 5 bases from V and 5 bases from J; junction bases left unmatched: 4. TCR beta from blood CD8+ and CD4+ T cells was sequenced. This clonotype was detected a few times. Antigen specificity is unknown. When the RNA was reverse transcribed, random hexamers were used with an input of roughly 0.5 to 1 ug. The TCR beta CDR3 was amplified by immunoSEQ multiplex PCR across 54 Vbeta, 13 Jbeta. TCRdb fed the immunoSEQ multiplex PCR reads into MiXCR, producing one record per CDR3 protein. The sample records about 180,000 distinct CDR3 sequences, 95% to 97% being singletons.

What was sequenced was CD4+ T cells from PBMCs. The TCR originated in a human donor with Susac syndrome. The chain carries TRBV12-3 or TRBV12-4 and TRBJ2-2; TRBD1 agrees at 8 bases. DNA for the CDR3: TGTGCCAGCAGTCCGACAGGGGTGACCGGGGAGCTGTTTTTT. It specifies CASSPTGVTGELFF.